What follows describes a single T cell receptor (beta chain). This clonotype showed up many times. What antigen it recognizes has not been identified. The input lacks base qualities; no much larger clone sits a single base away. Starting from 400 to 450 ng RNA, TCR libraries were constructed with the Immunoverse kit using molecular barcoded adaptors that cover the alpha/delta and beta/gamma chains. TCR library preparation was performed with the same RNA that was used for transcriptome sequencing. Sequencing of the TCR libraries was done on an Illumina HiSeq 4000 with 2 x 150 cycles. Under the source paper's analysis protocol: Using MiXCR, which included quality filtering and error correction, TCR reads were aligned to human V, D, J and C references and then assembled into CDR3 clonotypes. The tcR package in R was used to analyze clonotype counts and gene usage diversity. Raw mapping reads were checked after the RNA-seq reads had been mapped by STAR aligner version 2.5.3a onto the human GRCh37 genome. IR-seq fastq files were randomly downsampled with Seqtk 1.3 to test the effect of sequencing depth on detected clonotypes. Starting from the raw public reads, TCRdb applied fastp trimming at Q25, assembled clones with MiXCR and retained in-frame beta chains. Entries that share a CDR3 protein sequence are merged under the most common genes and DNA. The V and J calls here are based on TCRdb, not the publication. In this sample the table shows more than 35,000 distinct CDR3 sequences, 12% to 15% of which occur a single time. Jointly, the top ten make up roughly 18% of the sample.

This sample is drawn from a study of read filtering for tumor transcriptome and immune sequencing (dated by TCRdb to between 2020 and 2021). In the study overall: The cohort had some 16 male and 14 female patients with a mean age of roughly 66 years, ranging from 47 to 80. Under revised international staging, roughly 8 patients fell into R-ISS I, 15 to 20 into R-ISS II and 7 into R-ISS III. One of the main goals was to work out a read-filtering strategy for immune repertoire data, in particular whether clonotypes backed by only a single read should be removed. TCR repertoires obtained by targeted immune repertoire sequencing and by bulk whole-transcriptome sequencing performed on the same bone marrow samples were compared. Whole-transcriptome libraries were prepared with the TruSeq RNA Access Library Prep Kit after DNase treatment. TCR-region mapped reads per sample ranged from about 4.05 to 11 million with IR-seq versus only 85 to 1273 with RNA-seq.

Each patient had bone marrow sampled at the time of active disease. Ficoll-Hypaque density gradient centrifugation was used to isolate the bone marrow mononuclear cells. CD138-negative cells were obtained by negative selection after labeling with CD138 magnetic microbeads on a MACS separator, removing myeloma plasma cells. The purity of the isolated cells was checked by flow cytometry with CD138 antibodies on an Attune NxT. Total RNA was extracted using TRIzol reagent and was quantified on a NanoDrop spectrophotometer. Paired RNA-seq and IR-seq were performed on each patient's CD138-negative bone marrow sample. Reading the germline V gene (reference sequence) gives CDR1 LNHDA and CDR2 SQIVND. The junction carries 6 bases between V and J, which are trimmed by 1 base and 0 bases respectively. The CDR3 runs 15 amino acids, cysteine and phenylalanine included. The entry retains the CDR3 DNA only, 45 bases that are in frame from base 1.

Paper-wide results and their limitations: Compared with RNA-seq, IR-seq captured clonotypes at much greater depth and more reliably, and a smaller IR-seq throughput was enough to identify most of the shared clonotypes. The correlation between IR-seq and RNA-seq shared clonotype proportions rose when single-read clonotypes were removed. In IR-seq, about 82% of clonotypes but approximately 4% of total reads were represented by single-read clonotypes, whereas in RNA-seq, less than 75% of clonotypes and about 40% of reads were represented by single-read clonotypes. The sorted CD138-negative fraction was composed of a mixed bone marrow immune population rather than of purified T cells.

The rearrangement joined TRBV19 to TRBJ2-2; the D gene remains uncertain. This clonotype originated in a donor aged 40 or older with multiple myeloma. Sample: a population of CD138-negative cells sorted from bone marrow. Per the publication, the cell subset or site label means: bone marrow mononuclear cells depleted of CD138+ plasma/myeloma cells by negative magnetic selection. The CDR3 corresponds to CASSIGLSNTGELFF. The DNA is as follows: TGTGCCAGTAGTATAGGACTGTCGAACACCGGGGAGCTGTTTTTT.